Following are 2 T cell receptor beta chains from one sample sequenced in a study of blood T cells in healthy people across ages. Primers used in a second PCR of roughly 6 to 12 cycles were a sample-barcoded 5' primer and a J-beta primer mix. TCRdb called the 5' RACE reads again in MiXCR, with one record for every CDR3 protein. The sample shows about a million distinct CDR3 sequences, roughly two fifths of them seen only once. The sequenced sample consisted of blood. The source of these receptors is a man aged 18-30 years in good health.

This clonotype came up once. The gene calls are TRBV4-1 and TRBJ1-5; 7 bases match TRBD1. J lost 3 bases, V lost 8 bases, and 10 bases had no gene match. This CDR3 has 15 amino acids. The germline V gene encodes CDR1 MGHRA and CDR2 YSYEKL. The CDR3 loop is CASQGPGQLNQPQHF. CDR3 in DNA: TGCGCCAGCCAGGGTCCGGGACAGCTCAATCAGCCCCAGCATTTT.

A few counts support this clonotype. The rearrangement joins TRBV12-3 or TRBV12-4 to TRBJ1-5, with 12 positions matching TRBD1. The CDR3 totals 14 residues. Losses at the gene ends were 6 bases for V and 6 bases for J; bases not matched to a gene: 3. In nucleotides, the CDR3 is TGTGCCAGCAGAGGGACAGGGGGCCGTCAGCCCCAGCATTTT. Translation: CASRGTGGRQPQHF.